The rows below give T cell receptor beta chains drawn from one sample of a study of T cell repertoires in cytomegalovirus infection. MiXCR, applied by TCRdb to the reads, yields one record per CDR3 protein. The top ten hold roughly 13% of the sample, which has fewer than 550,000 distinct CDR3 sequences, 26% seen once. Sequenced material: PBMCs. The source is a human donor in good health (CMV status not recorded). Some clones in this sample may be carry-over from other donors' samples. CDR3s include the opening cysteine and the closing phenylalanine or tryptophan. Each record gives: CDR3 DNA, CDR3 protein, clone size, D gene, V gene, J gene. D genes are given only for firm matches. Clone sizes are given selectively: once, few, many, or a class where the clone is expanded.

cdr3_nt: TGTGCCAGCAGCTGGGGAGCAGATACGCAGTATTTT
cdr3_aa: CASSWGADTQYF
clone_size: -
d_call: -
v_call: TRBV7-9
j_call: TRBJ2-3

cdr3_nt: TGCAGCGTTGGACTAGCGGCCGGAGATACGCAGTATTTT
cdr3_aa: CSVGLAAGDTQYF
clone_size: -
d_call: TRBD2
v_call: TRBV29-1
j_call: TRBJ2-3

cdr3_nt: TGTGCCAGCAGTTACACCTTGGGAGCGGGGAAAGCGGACACCGGGGAGCTGTTTTTT
cdr3_aa: CASSYTLGAGKADTGELFF
clone_size: few
d_call: TRBD2
v_call: TRBV6-2/TRBV6-3
j_call: TRBJ2-2

cdr3_nt: TGTGCCACAAGCGGGAGCGGGGGCTTAACCCAGTACTTC
cdr3_aa: CATSGSGGLTQYF
clone_size: -
d_call: TRBD2
v_call: TRBV15
j_call: TRBJ2-5

cdr3_nt: TGCGCCAGCAGCTGGGACGGAGGGGCTGAAAAACTGTTTTTT
cdr3_aa: CASSWDGGAEKLFF
clone_size: -
d_call: -
v_call: TRBV5-1
j_call: TRBJ1-4

cdr3_nt: TGTGCCAGCAGCCACCCCCGGCCTAGCGGGAGTGAGCAGTTCTTC
cdr3_aa: CASSHPRPSGSEQFF
clone_size: many
d_call: TRBD2
v_call: TRBV7-8
j_call: TRBJ2-1

cdr3_nt: TGTGCCAGCAGCTTAGTTGCAGGGGGCGAAACTTTCTTT
cdr3_aa: CASSLVAGGETFF
clone_size: -
d_call: TRBD1
v_call: TRBV7-2
j_call: TRBJ1-1

cdr3_nt: TGTGCCACCAGTGATGAGGCCCGGGACAGATCCTACAATGAGCAGTTCTTC
cdr3_aa: CATSDEARDRSYNEQFF
clone_size: -
d_call: TRBD1
v_call: TRBV24-1
j_call: TRBJ2-1

cdr3_nt: TGTGCCAGCAGTTTCTGGAGAGCCCTCGCGAGCGGAAACACCATATATTTT
cdr3_aa: CASSFWRALASGNTIYF
clone_size: -
d_call: -
v_call: TRBV28
j_call: TRBJ1-3

cdr3_nt: TGTGCCACCAGTGAAAGGGGAATCGCTTCCGATACGCAGTATTTT
cdr3_aa: CATSERGIASDTQYF
clone_size: many
d_call: -
v_call: TRBV24-1
j_call: TRBJ2-3

cdr3_nt: TGTGCCAGCAGCTTAGATCGTAGCGGGAGAGGCACCGGGGAGCTGTTTTTT
cdr3_aa: CASSLDRSGRGTGELFF
clone_size: few
d_call: TRBD2
v_call: TRBV7-2
j_call: TRBJ2-2

cdr3_nt: TGTGCCAGCAGCATACGGACTAGCGGGAGCTTGAGCAATGAGCAGTTCTTC
cdr3_aa: CASSIRTSGSLSNEQFF
clone_size: many
d_call: TRBD2
v_call: TRBV7-6
j_call: TRBJ2-1

cdr3_nt: TGTGCCAGCAGCTCACCCGGGACACGAGACAATGAGCAGTTCTTC
cdr3_aa: CASSSPGTRDNEQFF
clone_size: -
d_call: -
v_call: TRBV11-2
j_call: TRBJ2-1

cdr3_nt: TGTGCCAGCAGCTCTTACAGAACTACTGGAAACACCATATATTTT
cdr3_aa: CASSSYRTTGNTIYF
clone_size: many
d_call: -
v_call: TRBV7-2
j_call: TRBJ1-3

cdr3_nt: TGTGCCAGCAGTTTATACCAAGGACTAGCGGGAACAGATACGCAGTATTTT
cdr3_aa: CASSLYQGLAGTDTQYF
clone_size: -
d_call: TRBD2
v_call: TRBV28
j_call: TRBJ2-3

cdr3_nt: TGTGCCACCAGTGATGCCTGGACTAGCGGGAGCCCCAATGAGCAGTTCTTC
cdr3_aa: CATSDAWTSGSPNEQFF
clone_size: many
d_call: TRBD2
v_call: TRBV24-1
j_call: TRBJ2-1

cdr3_nt: TGCAGCGCCGGGGGCTTTTACAATGAGCAGTTCTTC
cdr3_aa: CSAGGFYNEQFF
clone_size: few
d_call: -
v_call: TRBV29-1
j_call: TRBJ2-1

cdr3_nt: TGCGCCAGCAGGAAAAGCATAGTCGGAATCAATCAGCCCCAGCATTTT
cdr3_aa: CASRKSIVGINQPQHF
clone_size: -
d_call: -
v_call: TRBV4-1
j_call: TRBJ1-5

cdr3_nt: TGTGCCAGCAGCTTAGTGTTTACCGCTGAAGCTTTCTTT
cdr3_aa: CASSLVFTAEAFF
clone_size: -
d_call: -
v_call: TRBV11-3
j_call: TRBJ1-1

cdr3_nt: TGTGCCAGCAGTGAATGGGACAGGCTTAACTATGGCTACACCTTC
cdr3_aa: CASSEWDRLNYGYTF
clone_size: once
d_call: TRBD1
v_call: TRBV2
j_call: TRBJ1-2